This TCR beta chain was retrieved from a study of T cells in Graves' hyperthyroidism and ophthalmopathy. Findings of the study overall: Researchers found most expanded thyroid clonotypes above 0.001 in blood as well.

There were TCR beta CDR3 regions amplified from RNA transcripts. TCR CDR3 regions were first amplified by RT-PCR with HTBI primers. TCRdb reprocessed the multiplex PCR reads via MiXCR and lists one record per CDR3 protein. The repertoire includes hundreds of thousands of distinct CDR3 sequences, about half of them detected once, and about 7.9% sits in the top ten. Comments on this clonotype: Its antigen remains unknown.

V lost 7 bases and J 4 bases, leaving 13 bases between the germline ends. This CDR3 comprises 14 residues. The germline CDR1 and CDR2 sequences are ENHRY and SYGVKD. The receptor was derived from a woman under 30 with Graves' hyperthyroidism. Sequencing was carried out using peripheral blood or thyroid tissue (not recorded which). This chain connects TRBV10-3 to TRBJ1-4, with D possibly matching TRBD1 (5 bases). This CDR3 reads CAITEGTLNEKLFF. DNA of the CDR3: TGTGCCATCACCGAAGGGACCCTTAATGAAAAACTGTTTTTT.